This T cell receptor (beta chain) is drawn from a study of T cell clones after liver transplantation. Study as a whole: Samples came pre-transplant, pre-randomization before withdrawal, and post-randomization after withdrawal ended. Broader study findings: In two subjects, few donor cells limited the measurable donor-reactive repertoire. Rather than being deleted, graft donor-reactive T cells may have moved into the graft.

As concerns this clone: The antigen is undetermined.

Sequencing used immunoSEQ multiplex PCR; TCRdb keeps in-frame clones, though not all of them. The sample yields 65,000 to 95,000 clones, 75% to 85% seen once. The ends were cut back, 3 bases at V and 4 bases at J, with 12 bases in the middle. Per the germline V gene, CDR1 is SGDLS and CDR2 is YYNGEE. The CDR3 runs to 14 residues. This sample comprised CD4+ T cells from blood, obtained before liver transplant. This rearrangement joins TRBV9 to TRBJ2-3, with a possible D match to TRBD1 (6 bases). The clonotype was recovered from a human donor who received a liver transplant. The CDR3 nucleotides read TGTGCCAGCAGCGATAAACAGGGCGCAGATACGCAGTATTTT. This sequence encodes CASSDKQGADTQYF. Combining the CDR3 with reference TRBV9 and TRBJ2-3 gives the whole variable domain DSGVTQTPKHLITATGQRVTLRCSPRSGDLSVYWYQQSLDQGLQFLIQYYNGEERAKGNILERFSAQQFPDLHSELNLSSLELGDSALYFCASSDKQGADTQYFGPGTRLTVL.